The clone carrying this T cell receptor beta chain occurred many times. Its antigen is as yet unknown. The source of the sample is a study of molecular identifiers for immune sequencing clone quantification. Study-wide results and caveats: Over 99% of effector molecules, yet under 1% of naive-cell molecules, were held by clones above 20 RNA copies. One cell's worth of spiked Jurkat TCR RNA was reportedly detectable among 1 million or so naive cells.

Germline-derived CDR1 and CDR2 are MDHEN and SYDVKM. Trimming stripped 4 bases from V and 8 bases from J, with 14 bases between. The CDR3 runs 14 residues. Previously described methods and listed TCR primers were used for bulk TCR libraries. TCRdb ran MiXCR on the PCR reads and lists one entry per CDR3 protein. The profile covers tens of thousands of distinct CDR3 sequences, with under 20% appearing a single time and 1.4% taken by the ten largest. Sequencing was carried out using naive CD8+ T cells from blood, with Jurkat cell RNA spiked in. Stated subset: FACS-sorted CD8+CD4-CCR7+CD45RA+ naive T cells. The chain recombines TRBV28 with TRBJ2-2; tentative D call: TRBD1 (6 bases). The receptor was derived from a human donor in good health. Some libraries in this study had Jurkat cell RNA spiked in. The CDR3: CASSSGQPGGELFF. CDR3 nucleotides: TGTGCCAGCAGTTCAGGACAGCCGGGTGGGGAGCTGTTTTTT. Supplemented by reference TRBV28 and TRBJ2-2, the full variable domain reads DVKVTQSSRYLVKRTGEKVFLECVQDMDHENMFWYRQDPGLGLRLIYFSYDVKMKEKGDIPEGYSVSREKKERFSLILESASTNQTSMYLCASSSGQPGGELFFGEGSRLTVL.